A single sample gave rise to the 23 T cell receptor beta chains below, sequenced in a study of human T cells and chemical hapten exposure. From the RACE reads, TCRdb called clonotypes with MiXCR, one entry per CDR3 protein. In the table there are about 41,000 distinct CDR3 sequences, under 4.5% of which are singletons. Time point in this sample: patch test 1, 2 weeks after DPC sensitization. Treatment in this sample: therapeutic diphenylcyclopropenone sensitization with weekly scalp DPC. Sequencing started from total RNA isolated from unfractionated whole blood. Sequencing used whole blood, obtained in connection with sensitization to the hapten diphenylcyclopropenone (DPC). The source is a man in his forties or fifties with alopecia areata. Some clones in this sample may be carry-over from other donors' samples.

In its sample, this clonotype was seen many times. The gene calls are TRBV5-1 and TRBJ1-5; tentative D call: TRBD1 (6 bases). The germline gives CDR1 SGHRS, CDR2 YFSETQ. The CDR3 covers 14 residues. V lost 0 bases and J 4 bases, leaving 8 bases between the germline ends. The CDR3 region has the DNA TGCGCCAGCAGCTTGGGCACAGGGAATCAGCCCCAGCATTTT. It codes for CASSLGTGNQPQHF.

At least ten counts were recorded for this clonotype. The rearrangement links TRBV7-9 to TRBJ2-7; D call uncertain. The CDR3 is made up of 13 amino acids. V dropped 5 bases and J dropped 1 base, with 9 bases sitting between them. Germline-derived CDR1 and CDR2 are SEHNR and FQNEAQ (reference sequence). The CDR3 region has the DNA TGTGCCAGCAGCCCTCCAGATTCCTACGAGCAGTACTTC. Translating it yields CASSPPDSYEQYF.

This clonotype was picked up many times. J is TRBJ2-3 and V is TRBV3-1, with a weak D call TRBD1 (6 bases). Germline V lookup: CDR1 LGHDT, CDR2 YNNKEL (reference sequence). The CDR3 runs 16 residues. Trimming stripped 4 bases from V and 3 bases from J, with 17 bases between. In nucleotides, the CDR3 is TGTGCCAGCAGCCCTCTTGGGGGCTATAAGACAGATACGCAGTATTTT. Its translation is CASSPLGGYKTDTQYF.

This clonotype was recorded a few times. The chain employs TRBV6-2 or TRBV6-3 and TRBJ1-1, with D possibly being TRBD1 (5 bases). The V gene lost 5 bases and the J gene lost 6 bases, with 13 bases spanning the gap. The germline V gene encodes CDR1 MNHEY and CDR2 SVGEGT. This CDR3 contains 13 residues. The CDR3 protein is CASSTNLQAEAFF. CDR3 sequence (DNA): TGTGCCAGCAGTACAAACCTACAGGCTGAAGCTTTCTTT.

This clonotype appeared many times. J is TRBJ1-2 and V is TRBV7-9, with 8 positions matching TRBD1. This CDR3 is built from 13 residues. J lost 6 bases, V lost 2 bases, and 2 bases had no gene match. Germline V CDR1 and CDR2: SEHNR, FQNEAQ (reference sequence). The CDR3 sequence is CASSLRTGHGYTF. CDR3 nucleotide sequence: TGTGCCAGCAGCTTACGGACAGGGCATGGCTACACCTTC.

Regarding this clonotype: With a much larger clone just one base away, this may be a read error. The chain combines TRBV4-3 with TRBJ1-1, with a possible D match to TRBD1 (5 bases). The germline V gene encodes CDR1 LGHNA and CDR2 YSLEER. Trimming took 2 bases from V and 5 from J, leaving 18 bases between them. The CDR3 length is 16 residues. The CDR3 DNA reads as TGCGCCAGCAGCCAATGGGGGGATGGAGTGGGGACTGAAGCTTTCTTT. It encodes CASSQWGDGVGTEAFF.

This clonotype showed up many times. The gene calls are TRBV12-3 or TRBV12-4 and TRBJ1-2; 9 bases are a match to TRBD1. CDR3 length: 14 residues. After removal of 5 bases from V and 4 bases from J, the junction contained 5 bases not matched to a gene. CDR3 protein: CASSRDRAGYGYTF. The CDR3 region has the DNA TGTGCCAGCAGTCGGGACAGGGCGGGCTATGGCTACACCTTC.

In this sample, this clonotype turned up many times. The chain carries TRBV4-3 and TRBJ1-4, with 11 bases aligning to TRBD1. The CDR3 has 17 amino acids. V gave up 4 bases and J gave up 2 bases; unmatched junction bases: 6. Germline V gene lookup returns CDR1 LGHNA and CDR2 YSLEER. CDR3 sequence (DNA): TGCGCCAGCAGCCCGGCGGGGACAGGGGGTACTAATGAAAAACTGTTTTTT. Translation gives CASSPAGTGGTNEKLFF.

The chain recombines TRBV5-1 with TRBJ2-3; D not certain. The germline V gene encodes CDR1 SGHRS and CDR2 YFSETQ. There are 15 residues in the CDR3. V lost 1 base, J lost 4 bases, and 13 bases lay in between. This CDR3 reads CASSLTAPGADTQYF. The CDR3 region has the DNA TGCGCCAGCAGCTTGACGGCTCCTGGCGCAGATACGCAGTATTTT. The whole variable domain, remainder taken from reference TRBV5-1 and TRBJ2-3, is KAGVTQTPRYLIKTRGQQVTLSCSPISGHRSVSWYQQTPGQGLQFLFEYFSETQRNKGNFPGRFSGRQFSNSRSEMNVSTLELGDSALYLCASSLTAPGADTQYFGPGTRLTVL.

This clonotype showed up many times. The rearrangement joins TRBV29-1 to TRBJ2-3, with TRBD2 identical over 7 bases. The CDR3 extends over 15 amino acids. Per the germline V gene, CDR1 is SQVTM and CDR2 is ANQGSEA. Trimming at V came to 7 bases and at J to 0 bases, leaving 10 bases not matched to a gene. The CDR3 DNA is TGCAGCGCAGCCGGGATTAGCGGGAGCACAGATACGCAGTATTTT. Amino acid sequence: CSAAGISGSTDTQYF.

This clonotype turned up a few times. CDR3 coding DNA: TGTGCCAGCAGCCCAGACCCCAGGGGTAGCAATCAGCCCCAGCATTTT. Residues: CASSPDPRGSNQPQHF. This rearrangement joins TRBV7-2 to TRBJ1-5; TRBD1 might be the D (6 bases). CDR3 length equals 16 residues. The V end lost 5 bases, the J end lost 0 bases, and 14 bases lay between the germline ends. Looked up from germline, CDR1 is SGHTA and CDR2 is FQGNSA.

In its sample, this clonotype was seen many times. CDR3 protein: CASSLSANTDTQYF. As DNA, the CDR3 is TGTGCCAGCAGCTTATCGGCCAACACAGATACGCAGTATTTT. The rearrangement uses TRBV11-3 and TRBJ2-3; D call uncertain. Trimming left V 2 bases short and J 2 bases short, with 8 bases between. Germline V gives CDR1 SGHNT, CDR2 YENEEA. CDR3 length: 14 amino acids.

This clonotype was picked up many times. The CDR3 spells CASSFTSGSNTDTQYF. CDR3 nucleotides: TGTGCCAGCAGCTTTACTAGCGGGAGTAACACAGATACGCAGTATTTT. The rearrangement links TRBV11-2 to TRBJ2-3; 11 nucleotides match TRBD2. Germline CDR1 and CDR2: SGHAT and FQNNGV. This CDR3 spans 16 amino acids. The V gene end was trimmed by 3 bases and the J gene end by 2 bases; junction bases not matched to a gene: 4.

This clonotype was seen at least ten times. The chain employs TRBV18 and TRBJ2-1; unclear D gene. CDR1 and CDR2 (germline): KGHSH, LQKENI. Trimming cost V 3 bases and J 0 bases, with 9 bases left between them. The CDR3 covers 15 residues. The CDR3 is CASSPLTSSYNEQFF. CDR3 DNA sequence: TGTGCCAGCTCACCTCTTACAAGCTCCTACAATGAGCAGTTCTTC.

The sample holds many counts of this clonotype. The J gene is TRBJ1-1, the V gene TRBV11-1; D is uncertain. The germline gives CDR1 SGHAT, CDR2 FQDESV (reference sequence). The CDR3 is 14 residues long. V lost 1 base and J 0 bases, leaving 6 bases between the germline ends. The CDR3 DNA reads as TGTGCCAGCAGCTTAGGCCAGGTGAACACTGAAGCTTTCTTT. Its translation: CASSLGQVNTEAFF. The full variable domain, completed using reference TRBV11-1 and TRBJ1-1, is EAEVAQSPRYKITEKSQAVAFWCDPISGHATLYWYRQILGQGPELLVQFQDESVVDDSQLPKDRFSAERLKGVDSTLKIQPAELGDSAMYLCASSLGQVNTEAFFGQGTRLTVV.

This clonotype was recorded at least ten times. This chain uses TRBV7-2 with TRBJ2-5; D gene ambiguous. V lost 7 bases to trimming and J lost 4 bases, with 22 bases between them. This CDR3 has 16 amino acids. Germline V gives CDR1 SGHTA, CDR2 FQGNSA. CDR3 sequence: CASTLSGQLVAETQYF. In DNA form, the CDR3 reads TGTGCCAGCACCCTCTCCGGGCAGTTGGTGGCAGAGACCCAGTACTTC.

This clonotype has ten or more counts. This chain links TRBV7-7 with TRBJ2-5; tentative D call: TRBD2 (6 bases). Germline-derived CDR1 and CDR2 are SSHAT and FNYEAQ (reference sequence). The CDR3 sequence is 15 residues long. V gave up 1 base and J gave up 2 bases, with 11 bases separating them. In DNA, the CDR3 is TGTGCCAGCAGCTTAGGGTCTGGGAGGCAAGAGACCCAGTACTTC. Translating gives CASSLGSGRQETQYF.

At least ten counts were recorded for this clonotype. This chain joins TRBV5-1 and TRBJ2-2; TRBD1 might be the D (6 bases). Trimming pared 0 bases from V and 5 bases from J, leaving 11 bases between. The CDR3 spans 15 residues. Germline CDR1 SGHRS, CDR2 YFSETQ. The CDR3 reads CASSLETTGTGELFF. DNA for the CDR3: TGCGCCAGCAGCTTGGAGACCACAGGGACCGGGGAGCTGTTTTTT.

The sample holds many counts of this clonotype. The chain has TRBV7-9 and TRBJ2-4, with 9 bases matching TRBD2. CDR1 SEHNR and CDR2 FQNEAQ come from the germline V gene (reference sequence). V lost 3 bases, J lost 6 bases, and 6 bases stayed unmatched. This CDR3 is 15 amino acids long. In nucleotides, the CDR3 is TGTGCCAGCAGCTTGAGACTAGCGGAACCAAACATTCAGTACTTC. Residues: CASSLRLAEPNIQYF.

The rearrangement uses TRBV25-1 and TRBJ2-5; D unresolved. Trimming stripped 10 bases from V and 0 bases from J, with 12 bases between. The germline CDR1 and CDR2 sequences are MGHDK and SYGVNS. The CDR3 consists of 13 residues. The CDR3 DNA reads TGTGCCACCCTCCCCCCGAACCAAGAGACCCAGTACTTC. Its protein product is CATLPPNQETQYF. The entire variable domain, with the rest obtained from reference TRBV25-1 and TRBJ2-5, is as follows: EADIYQTPRYLVIGTGKKITLECSQTMGHDKMYWYQQDPGMELHLIHYSYGVNSTEKGDLSSESTVSRIRTEHFPLTLESARPSHTSQYLCATLPPNQETQYFGPGTRLLVL.

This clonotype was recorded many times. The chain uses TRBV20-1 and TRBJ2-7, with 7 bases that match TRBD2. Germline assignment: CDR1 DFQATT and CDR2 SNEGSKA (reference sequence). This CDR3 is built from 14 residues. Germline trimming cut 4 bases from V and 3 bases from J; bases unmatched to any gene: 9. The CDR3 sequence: CSATTGTILYEQYF. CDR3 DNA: TGCAGTGCTACTACCGGGACTATCCTCTACGAGCAGTACTTC.

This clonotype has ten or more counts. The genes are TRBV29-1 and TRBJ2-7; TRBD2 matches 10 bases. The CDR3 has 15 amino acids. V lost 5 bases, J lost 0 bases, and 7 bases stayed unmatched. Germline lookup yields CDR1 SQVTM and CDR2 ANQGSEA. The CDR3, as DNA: TGCAGCGTTTCTTTAGGACTAGCGGTCTCCTACGAGCAGTACTTC. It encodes CSVSLGLAVSYEQYF.

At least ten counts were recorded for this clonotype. The CDR3 DNA is TGTGCCAGCACCTTGGGACATCAATACGAGCAGTACTTC. Translating gives CASTLGHQYEQYF. The chain carries TRBV12-3 or TRBV12-4 and TRBJ2-7; maybe TRBD1 (6 bases). This CDR3 spans 13 amino acids. The V end lost 7 bases, the J end lost 4 bases, and 14 bases lay between the germline ends.